This entry lists 20 T cell receptor beta chains sequenced from one sample in a study of a mutant IDH1 vaccine in newly diagnosed glioma. The method was immunoSEQ multiplex PCR; TCRdb's version includes in-frame clones alone and lacks a portion of them. The top ten hold roughly 4.4% of the sample, which has some 67,000 clones, around 80% seen once. Time point of the sample: baseline, week 1 (first vaccination visit). Treatment indicated: pre-vaccination baseline after standard-of-care therapy. The sequencing used peripheral blood mononuclear cells (PBMCs), collected from a glioma patient treated with radiotherapy, temozolomide or both. These receptors all come from a woman between 18 and 29 years old with glioma. Some clones in this sample may be carry-over from other donors' samples.

The chain uses TRBV5-6 and TRBJ2-7, with TRBD2 identical over 8 bases. This CDR3 region has 15 residues. The V gene end was trimmed by 6 bases and the J gene end by 4 bases; junction bases not matched to a gene: 12. Germline V gene data show CDR1 as SGHDT and CDR2 as YYEEEE. The CDR3 loop reads CASTVSSGRNYEQYF. For the CDR3, the DNA is TGTGCCAGCACCGTATCTAGCGGGCGGAATTACGAGCAGTACTTC.

There are a few counts of this clone. The chain recombines TRBV7-9 with TRBJ1-1, with 12 nucleotides matching TRBD1. The CDR3 totals 15 residues. Germline CDR1 reads SEHNR; CDR2 reads FQNEAQ (reference sequence). V was clipped by 5 bases and J by 4 bases; unmatched bases: 5. CDR3 loop: CASSQGQGAATEAFF. The CDR3 DNA reads TGTGCCAGCAGCCAGGGACAGGGGGCGGCCACTGAAGCTTTCTTT.

The chain uses TRBV7-2 and TRBJ2-5; 7 bases line up with TRBD1. The J call may be faulty, since TRBJ2-7 better matches the DNA end. The CDR3 runs to 17 residues. Germline-derived CDR1 and CDR2 are SGHTA and FQGNSA. CDR3 in DNA: TGTGCCAGCAGCTTAGTATCCGGGACAGATGTCTTCTACGAGCAGTACTTC. Its translation is CASSLVSGTDVFYEQYF.

The chain combines TRBV5-1 with TRBJ1-1; perhaps TRBD1 as D (5 bases). V was shortened by 0 bases and J by 5 bases, with 17 bases between the two germline ends. The CDR3 is 16 residues long. Germline values: CDR1 SGHRS, CDR2 YFSETQ. CDR3 region: CASSLGRGGGDTEAFF. DNA of the CDR3: TGCGCCAGCAGCTTGGGAAGAGGTGGGGGGGATACTGAAGCTTTCTTT. The complete variable domain, with remaining parts taken from reference TRBV5-1 and TRBJ1-1, reads KAGVTQTPRYLIKTRGQQVTLSCSPISGHRSVSWYQQTPGQGLQFLFEYFSETQRNKGNFPGRFSGRQFSNSRSEMNVSTLELGDSALYLCASSLGRGGGDTEAFFGQGTRLTVV.

This chain uses TRBV30 with TRBJ1-3, with 8 nucleotides matching TRBD1. The trim removed 2 bases at V and 8 bases at J, leaving 11 bases unmatched. Germline assignment: CDR1 GTSNPN and CDR2 SVGIG (reference sequence). The CDR3 is 15 residues long. The CDR3 spells CAWSPGTGALDTIYF. The CDR3 DNA reads as TGTGCCTGGAGTCCCGGGACAGGTGCCTTAGACACCATATATTTT. The whole variable domain, remainder taken from reference TRBV30 and TRBJ1-3, is SQTIHQWPATLVQPVGSPLSLECTVEGTSNPNLYWYRQAAGRGLQLLFYSVGIGQISSEVPQNLSASRPQDRQFILSSKKLLLSDSGFYLCAWSPGTGALDTIYFGEGSWLTVV.

DNA of the CDR3: TGTGCCAGCAGTTTACAACAGGGAAGCAATCAGCCCCAGCATTTT. As protein: CASSLQQGSNQPQHF. The chain links TRBV27 to TRBJ1-5; tentatively, D is TRBD1 (6 bases). Per germline, CDR1 MNHEY and CDR2 SMNVEV (reference sequence). V was pared by 2 bases and J by 1 base, with 9 bases between. This CDR3 has 15 amino acids.

V usage is TRBV6-1 and J usage is TRBJ1-2; a possible D gene is TRBD1 (5 bases). V was shortened by 0 bases and J by 6 bases, with 11 bases between the two germline ends. CDR1 and CDR2 from the germline V gene are MNHNS and SASEGT. The CDR3 covers 14 residues. CDR3 sequence reads: CASSEARAGNGYTF. For the CDR3, the DNA is TGTGCCAGCAGTGAAGCGAGGGCAGGGAATGGCTACACCTTC.

The genes are TRBV6-6 and TRBJ1-1; tentatively, D is TRBD1 (5 bases). Germline values: CDR1 MNHNY, CDR2 SVGAGI (reference sequence). This CDR3 has 14 amino acids. V was pared by 5 bases and J by 5 bases, with 15 bases between. The CDR3 region is CASSTAGPGTEAFF. For the CDR3, the DNA is TGTGCCAGCAGTACCGCGGGGCCCGGGACTGAAGCTTTCTTT.

V is TRBV4-1 and J is TRBJ1-1; maybe TRBD1 (6 bases). The CDR3 extends over 15 amino acids. Germline lookup yields CDR1 MGHRA and CDR2 YSYEKL. V lost 0 bases and J lost 1, with 9 bases in between. The CDR3 DNA reads TGCGCCAGCAGCCAAGAGAGGGGGTCGAACACTGAAGCTTTCTTT. It specifies CASSQERGSNTEAFF.

The chain couples TRBV6-6 to TRBJ2-2; D perhaps matches TRBD1 (6 bases). CDR1 is MNHNY, CDR2 SVGAGI, per germline (reference sequence). This CDR3 is built from 15 residues. V lost 0 bases and J 5 bases, leaving 10 bases between the germline ends. CDR3 loop: CASSYSGGKTGELFF. CDR3 nucleotides: TGTGCCAGCAGTTACTCAGGGGGAAAGACCGGGGAGCTGTTTTTT.

The table lists this clone with a few counts. V gene TRBV14 combines with J gene TRBJ1-1, with a tentative D call TRBD1 (5 bases). Per germline, CDR1 SGHDN and CDR2 FVKESK. This CDR3 has 14 residues. Trimming stripped 3 bases from V and 8 bases from J, with 16 bases between. The CDR3 DNA reads TGTGCCAGCAGCCATAACTGGGCAGGGACCGAAGCTTTCTTT. As protein: CASSHNWAGTEAFF. Full variable domain (remainder filled in from reference TRBV14 and TRBJ1-1): EAGVTQFPSHSVIEKGQTVTLRCDPISGHDNLYWYRRVMGKEIKFLLHFVKESKQDESGMPNNRFLAERTGGTYSTLKVQPAELEDSGVYFCASSHNWAGTEAFFGQGTRLTVV.

This sequence joins TRBV6-1 and TRBJ1-1; 7 positions match TRBD1. CDR1 and CDR2 (germline): MNHNS, SASEGT. CDR3 size: 13 residues. V trimming: 9 bases; J trimming: 7 bases; junction bases outside the gene matches: 11. CDR3 protein: CASRSSGGLEAFF. The CDR3, as DNA: TGTGCCAGTCGATCCTCAGGGGGACTTGAAGCTTTCTTT.

The genes are TRBV5-4 and TRBJ1-1, with D possibly matching TRBD1 (6 bases). This CDR3 has 19 amino acids. Trimming stripped 4 bases from V and 1 base from J, with 26 bases between. The germline V gene has CDR1 SGHNT and CDR2 YYREEE (reference sequence). CDR3 coding DNA: TGTGCCAGCAGCCGTTTATCGACAGGATCTATCGGGGGGAACACTGAAGCTTTCTTT. Translated, it gives CASSRLSTGSIGGNTEAFF.

This chain joins TRBV10-3 and TRBJ1-2; tentative D call: TRBD1 (6 bases). Trimming cost V 5 bases and J 6 bases, with 16 bases left between them. This CDR3 comprises 14 residues. Germline-derived CDR1 and CDR2 are ENHRY and SYGVKD. The CDR3 is CAISILQGLDGYTF. CDR3 sequence (DNA): TGTGCCATCAGTATTCTACAGGGTTTGGATGGCTACACCTTC.

The CDR3 is CASSLGQLNMNTEAFF. CDR3 DNA: TGTGCCAGCAGCTTGGGACAGCTAAACATGAACACTGAAGCTTTCTTT. V gene TRBV5-6 combines with J gene TRBJ1-1, with D possibly TRBD1 on 5 matching bases. Trimming pared 0 bases from V and 0 bases from J, leaving 12 bases between. Per germline, CDR1 SGHDT and CDR2 YYEEEE. The CDR3 is 16 amino acids.

Written as DNA, the CDR3 is TGTGCCAGCAGCCAATCTGGACAGGGGGGCTACGAGCAGTACTTC. Encoded protein: CASSQSGQGGYEQYF. V is TRBV5-4 and J is TRBJ2-7; 10 nucleotides match TRBD1. The V segment lost 4 bases and the J segment 3 bases; nucleotides outside the gene matches: 7. The V gene's germline CDR1 is SGHNT and CDR2 YYREEE (reference sequence). The CDR3 has 15 residues. Looking up the rest from reference TRBV5-4 and TRBJ2-7 gives the full variable domain: ETGVTQSPTHLIKTRGQQVTLRCSSQSGHNTVSWYQQALGQGPQFIFQYYREEENGRGNFPPRFSGLQFPNYSSELNVNALELDDSALYLCASSQSGQGGYEQYFGPGTRLTVT.

V gene TRBV4-1 combines with J gene TRBJ2-5; TRBD2 might be the D (6 bases). The germline V gene encodes CDR1 MGHRA and CDR2 YSYEKL. The CDR3 has 16 amino acids. The V end lost 4 bases, the J end lost 0 bases, and 15 bases lay between the germline ends. CDR3 sequence reads: CASSLIVAGYQETQYF. The DNA for the CDR3 is TGCGCCAGCAGCCTCATCGTGGCGGGATACCAAGAGACCCAGTACTTC.

The gene calls are TRBV5-1 and TRBJ2-7; no reliable D call. The CDR3 extends over 12 amino acids. Trimming took 2 bases from V and 4 from J, leaving 7 bases between them. Looked up from germline, CDR1 is SGHRS and CDR2 is YFSETQ. This CDR3 reads CASSFQGYEQYF. CDR3 DNA: TGCGCCAGCAGCTTTCAAGGATACGAGCAGTACTTC.

This chain joins TRBV20-1 and TRBJ1-2; D not certain. Trimming left V 8 bases short and J 7 bases short, with 8 bases between. CDR3 length: 9 amino acids. CDR1 and CDR2 from the germline V gene are DFQATT and SNEGSKA (reference sequence). The CDR3 region is CSNLRGYTF. For the CDR3, the DNA is TGCAGTAACCTGCGTGGCTACACCTTC.

The CDR3 here is CASSYAGVSEAFF. In nucleotides, the CDR3 is TGTGCCAGCAGTTACGCAGGGGTTTCTGAAGCTTTCTTT. V usage is TRBV6-5 and J usage is TRBJ1-1, with D maybe TRBD1 (6 bases). Germline-derived CDR1 and CDR2 are MNHEY and SVGAGI. CDR3 size: 13 residues. Trimming shortened V by 2 bases and J by 6 bases, and 10 bases separated the two germline ends.